Listed here is a single T cell receptor beta chain. Its antigen is not identified. The data are from a study of OX40 agonist ivuxolimab in advanced cancers. Turning to the study itself: Recorded diagnoses for dose-escalation patients were hepatocellular carcinoma, melanoma, renal cell or head and neck cancer.

V dropped 6 bases and J dropped 8; count of bases not matched to a gene: 3. CDR3 length: 11 residues. Germline values: CDR1 MNHNS, CDR2 SASEGT. TCRdb's table, derived via immunoSEQ multiplex PCR, lists solely in-frame clones and lacks some. This table holds about 95,000 clones, 85% to 90% found once. Study results and caveats: The mean number of expanded clones was higher in CD8+ T cells than in CD4+. At 0.1 to 3.0 mg/kg, CD4+ and CD8+ blood T cells expanded clonally by week 6.

Here the sequenced sample was CD4+ or CD8+ T cells sorted from blood, taken in a trial of the OX40 agonist ivuxolimab. The rearrangement links TRBV6-1 to TRBJ1-1, with TRBD1 matching over 7 bases. The TCR was taken from an adult with an advanced solid tumor such as melanoma, head and neck, liver or kidney cancer. CDR3 sequence reads: CASRLQGEAFF. The CDR3, as DNA: TGTGCCAGCAGGCTACAGGGGGAAGCTTTCTTT.